This TCR beta chain was documented in a study of human T cells and chemical hapten exposure. Study-level information: Patients, a majority of them female, were diagnosed with alopecia areata, totalis or universalis. Per-sample variation in TCR yield stemmed mainly from small pooled library volume differences.

Findings and caveats of the study: Clustering by CDR3 similarity yielded significantly more large clusters from expanded TCRs than controls.

With respect to this clonotype: Its matching antigen is unknown.

After removal of 7 bases from V and 5 bases from J, the junction contained 12 bases not matched to a gene. Germline CDR1 and CDR2: LNHDA and SQIVND (reference sequence). The CDR3 is 15 residues long. Described time point: pre-sensitization, week 0. Treatment indicated: therapeutic diphenylcyclopropenone sensitization with weekly scalp DPC. Total RNA was isolated from whole blood that had not been fractionated. Blood sampling occurred before each patch-test application. TCRdb processed the RACE reads anew with MiXCR; each CDR3 protein has one entry. The sample lists fewer than 45,000 distinct CDR3 sequences, 12% occurring once.

The sequencing here drew on whole blood, taken in connection with sensitization to the hapten diphenylcyclopropenone (DPC). This TCR was sampled from a woman aged 40 to 50 with alopecia areata. Some clones in this sample may be carry-over from other donors' samples. This sequence joins TRBV19 and TRBJ2-5, with 8 bases fitting TRBD2. DNA of the CDR3: TGTGCCAGTATCCAAAACGCGGGAGGCTCGGAGACCCAGTACTTC. It is translated as CASIQNAGGSETQYF.